This T cell receptor (beta chain) was sequenced in a study of post-analysis software for immune sequencing data. Across the whole study: In terms of disease course, relapsing-remitting, secondary progressive and progressive-relapsing multiple sclerosis were included. The study's findings and limits: Five or six TRBV segments were significantly more frequent in patients than in controls. TRBV5-6, TRBV5-1 and TRBV20-1 were among these segments. Samples prepared in the same batch strongly co-clustered by F measure.

Note on this clonotype: Its antigen is as yet unknown.

Every TCR beta cDNA library bore unique molecular identifiers. When about 0.9 to 10 million T cells were used, they gave roughly 490,000 cDNA molecules. In TCRdb, the PCR reads were re-called with MiXCR into one record per CDR3 protein. Altogether 600,000 to 750,000 distinct CDR3 sequences are present, approximately 59% being singletons, with the ten largest covering around 11%. This CDR3 contains 13 residues. The ends lost 7 bases at V and 10 bases at J; junction bases unmatched: 12. This clonotype originated in a girl aged 2 to 9 with multiple sclerosis. The chain links TRBV12-3 or TRBV12-4 to TRBJ1-2, with TRBD1 matching over 7 bases. Sequencing used blood. The CDR3 DNA reads TGTGCCAGCATCTTAGGGGGCCCCTTGCTCTACACCTTC. Amino acids: CASILGGPLLYTF.